This T cell receptor (beta chain) comes out of a study of neurological immune-mediated disorders. Study-wide results and limits: The study phylogenetically grouped the repertoires of 18 of 34 multiple sclerosis patients into one related-CDR3 cluster, a possible signature.

TCRdb ran MiXCR on the 5' RACE reads and lists one entry per CDR3 protein. The sample includes under 70,000 distinct CDR3 sequences, 2.5% to 4% of them seen just once. The CDR3 totals 15 residues. CDR1 is MGHDK and CDR2 is SYGVNS in the germline V gene. With V trimmed by 8 bases and J by 6 bases, 8 bases remained unmatched. Many counts were recorded for this clonotype. Antigen specificity is unknown. The source material was PBMCs. This clonotype was obtained from a woman between 50 and 59 years old with multiple sclerosis. The chain combines TRBV25-1 with TRBJ1-6; TRBD1 aligns across 9 bases. The CDR3 DNA sequence: TGTGCCAGCCTCGAGATGGACAGGGGTAATTCACCCCTCCACTTT. The encoded protein is CASLEMDRGNSPLHF.